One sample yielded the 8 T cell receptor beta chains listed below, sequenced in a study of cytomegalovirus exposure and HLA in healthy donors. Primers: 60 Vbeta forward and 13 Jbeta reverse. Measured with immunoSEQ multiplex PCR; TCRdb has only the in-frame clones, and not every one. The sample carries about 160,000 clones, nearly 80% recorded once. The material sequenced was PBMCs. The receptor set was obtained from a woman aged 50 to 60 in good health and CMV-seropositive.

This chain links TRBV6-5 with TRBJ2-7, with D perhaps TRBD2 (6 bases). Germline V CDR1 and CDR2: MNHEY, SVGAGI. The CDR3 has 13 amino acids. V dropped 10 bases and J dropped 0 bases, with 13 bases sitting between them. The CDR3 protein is CAIGTGSSYEQYF. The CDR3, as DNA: TGTGCCATAGGGACCGGGAGCTCCTACGAGCAGTACTTC.

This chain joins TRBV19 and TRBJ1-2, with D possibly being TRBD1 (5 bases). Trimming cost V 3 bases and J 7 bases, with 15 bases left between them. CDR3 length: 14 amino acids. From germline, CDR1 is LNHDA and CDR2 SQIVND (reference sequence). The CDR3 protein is CASSIGRGVGGYTF. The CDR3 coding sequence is TGTGCCAGTAGTATTGGACGGGGGGTTGGTGGCTACACCTTC.

In nucleotides, the CDR3 is TGTGCCAGCAGCCCGAGCGGGACGGGCACAGATACGCAGTATTTT. Amino acid sequence: CASSPSGTGTDTQYF. The chain is built from TRBV9 and TRBJ2-3; TRBD2 matches 7 bases. Germline-derived CDR1 and CDR2 are SGDLS and YYNGEE. This CDR3 is 15 amino acids long. The V segment lost 4 bases and the J segment 1 base; nucleotides outside the gene matches: 6.

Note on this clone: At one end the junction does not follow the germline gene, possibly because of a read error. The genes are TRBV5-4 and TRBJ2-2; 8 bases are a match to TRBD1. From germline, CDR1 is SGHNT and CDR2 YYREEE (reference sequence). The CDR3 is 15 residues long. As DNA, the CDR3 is TGTGCCAGCAGCCCGGGACAGGCAAACACCCGGGAGCTGTTTTTT. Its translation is CASSPGQANTRELFF.

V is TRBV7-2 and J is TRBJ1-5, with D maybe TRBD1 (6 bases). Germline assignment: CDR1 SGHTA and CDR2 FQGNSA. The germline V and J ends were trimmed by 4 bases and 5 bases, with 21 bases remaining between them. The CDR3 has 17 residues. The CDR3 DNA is TGTGCCAGCAGCTCGGGGGGGTACTGGGGGCCAGATCAGCCCCAGCATTTT. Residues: CASSSGGYWGPDQPQHF.

In nucleotides, the CDR3 is TGTGCCAGCAGTTTATCACTCCCCCACTACGAGCAGTACTTC. This sequence encodes CASSLSLPHYEQYF. V usage is TRBV28 and J usage is TRBJ2-7; D gene unclear. V lost 1 base and J 3 bases, leaving 10 bases between the germline ends. The germline gives CDR1 MDHEN, CDR2 SYDVKM. The CDR3 length is 14 residues.

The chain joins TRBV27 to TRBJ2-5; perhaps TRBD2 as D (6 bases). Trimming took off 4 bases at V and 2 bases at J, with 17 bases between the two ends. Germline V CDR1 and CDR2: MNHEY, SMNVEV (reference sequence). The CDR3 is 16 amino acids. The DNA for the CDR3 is TGTGCCAGCAGTTCAAGGTCTAGCGTTAGTCAAGAGACCCAGTACTTC. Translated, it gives CASSSRSSVSQETQYF.

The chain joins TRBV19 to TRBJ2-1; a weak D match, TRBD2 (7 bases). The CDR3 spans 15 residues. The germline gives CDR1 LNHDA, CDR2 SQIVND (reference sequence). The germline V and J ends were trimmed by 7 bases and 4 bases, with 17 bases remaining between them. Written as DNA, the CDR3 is TGTGCCAGTACTAGGGGGGGGGTAGATTACAATGAGCAGTTCTTC. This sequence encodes CASTRGGVDYNEQFF. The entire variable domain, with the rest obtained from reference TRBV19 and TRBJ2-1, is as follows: DGGITQSPKYLFRKEGQNVTLSCEQNLNHDAMYWYRQDPGQGLRLIYYSQIVNDFQKGDIAEGYSVSREKKESFPLTVTSAQKNPTAFYLCASTRGGVDYNEQFFGPGTRLTVL.